The clone carrying this T cell receptor (beta chain) was counted many times. Its target is not known. MiXCR, run by TCRdb on the 5' RACE reads, gives a single entry per CDR3 protein. The sample has about 160,000 distinct CDR3 sequences, 9.5% to 10% seen once. The entry originates in a study of CD8 T cells in ankylosing spondylitis. Study findings and constraints: The disease-linked clones had a CD8+ phenotype and low blood frequencies. A motif in TCR beta, a set of fewer than ten highly homologous variants, appeared characteristic of ankylosing spondylitis blood.

The V and J ends lost 3 bases and 2 bases respectively, with 11 bases between them. The CDR3 has 14 residues. The sequencing sample was made of blood, either unsorted or a sorted T cell fraction (not recorded which). The J gene is TRBJ2-7, the V gene TRBV12-3 or TRBV12-4; D is possibly TRBD1 (5 bases). This receptor was obtained from a female donor with ankylosing spondylitis or in good health (not recorded which). The CDR3: CASSFADNPYEQYF. CDR3 nucleotides: TGTGCCAGCAGTTTCGCGGACAACCCCTACGAGCAGTACTTC.